The present T cell receptor (beta chain) was sequenced within a study of cytomegalovirus exposure and HLA in healthy donors. Study details: The approximately 710 first-cohort repertoires and the approximately 110 validation repertoires shared the same platform, a later analysis reported.

Produced via immunoSEQ multiplex PCR; TCRdb's table is partial and in-frame only. The sample comprises 150,000 to 250,000 clones, around 80% of which are singletons, and 13% rests with the top ten. Germline CDR1 is SGHRS and CDR2 is YFSETQ. The CDR3 is 14 amino acids. The V end lost 3 bases, the J end lost 1 base, and 10 bases lay between the germline ends. Notes on this clone: The antigen is undetermined.

Whole-study findings and limits: Within the 90 to 150 validation repertoires, first-cohort TCR clusters tended to co-occur, according to a later analysis. In vitro assays verified that three CMV-associated chains recognized CMV antigens specifically.

The sequence was collected from a woman aged 30 to 39 in good health and CMV-seropositive. The V call is TRBV5-1, the J call TRBJ2-5; D ambiguous. Sequenced: PBMCs. In nucleotides, the CDR3 is TGCGCCAGCAGCTCCGTCGCAGGCCAAGAGACCCAGTACTTC. It is translated as CASSSVAGQETQYF.